This T cell receptor beta chain originates from a study of cytomegalovirus exposure and HLA in healthy donors. Study-level results: TRBV6-2, TRBV6-3 and other indistinguishable V segments were excluded. In a later analysis, several top co-occurrence clusters appeared linked to parvovirus B19, influenza, CMV and Epstein-Barr virus. Earlier results showed most TCR beta V segments being productive about 87% or about 30% of the time.

V dropped 6 bases and J dropped 3 bases, with 11 bases sitting between them. CDR1 and CDR2 from the germline V gene are SQVTM and ANQGSEA. This CDR3 contains 12 residues. To note about this clone: Its antigen is as yet unknown.

The donors comprised healthy bone marrow donors. PCR used 60 Vbeta primers and 13 Jbeta primers. Measured with immunoSEQ multiplex PCR; TCRdb has only the in-frame clones, and not every one. Here the sample spans around 67,000 clones, about 84% being singletons. V usage is TRBV29-1 and J usage is TRBJ1-1; no firm D call. This TCR derives from a man younger than 35 in good health and CMV-seropositive. The sequenced sample was PBMCs. The CDR3 protein is CSVGRVDTEAFF. CDR3 nucleotide sequence: TGCAGCGTGGGGAGGGTGGACACTGAAGCTTTCTTT.